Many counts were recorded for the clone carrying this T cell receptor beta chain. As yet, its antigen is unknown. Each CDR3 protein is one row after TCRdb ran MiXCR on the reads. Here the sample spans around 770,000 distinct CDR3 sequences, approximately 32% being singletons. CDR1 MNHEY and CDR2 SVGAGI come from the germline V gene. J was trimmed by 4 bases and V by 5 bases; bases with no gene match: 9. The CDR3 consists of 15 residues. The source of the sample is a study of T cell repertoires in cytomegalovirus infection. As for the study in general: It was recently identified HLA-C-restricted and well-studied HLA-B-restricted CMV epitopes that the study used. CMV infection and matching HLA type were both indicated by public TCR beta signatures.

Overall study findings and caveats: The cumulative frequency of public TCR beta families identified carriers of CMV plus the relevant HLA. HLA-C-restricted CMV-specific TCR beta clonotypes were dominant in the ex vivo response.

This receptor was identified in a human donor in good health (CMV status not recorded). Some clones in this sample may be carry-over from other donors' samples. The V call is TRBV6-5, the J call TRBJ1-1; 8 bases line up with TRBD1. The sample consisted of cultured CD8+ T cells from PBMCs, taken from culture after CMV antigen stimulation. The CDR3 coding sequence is TGTGCCAGCAGTCCCGTGAACAGGGGGGGCACTGAAGCTTTCTTT. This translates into CASSPVNRGGTEAFF.